The T cell receptor (beta chain) under discussion was sequenced for a study of cytomegalovirus exposure and HLA in healthy donors. The wider study: A subsequent analysis stated that the 120 or so validation repertoires were run on the same platform as the 550 to 750 first-cohort repertoires.

A remark on this clone: Its cognate antigen is unknown.

Findings and caveats of the study: TCR sequences were mostly rare, though some public TCRs occurred in many donors.

Germline V gene lookup returns CDR1 ENHRY and CDR2 SYGVKD. The ends lost 6 bases at V and 12 bases at J; junction bases unmatched: 8. The CDR3 is 14 amino acids. Method: immunoSEQ multiplex PCR; TCRdb's copy keeps in-frame clones and lacks some. The data contain 180,000 or so clones, around nine tenths of them singletons. The TCR was taken from a man aged 25-40 years in good health and CMV-seropositive. The rearrangement links TRBV10-3 to TRBJ2-1; 13 bases align to TRBD2. Sequenced input: PBMCs. This chain's CDR3 is CAISHGLAGVTQFF. CDR3 coding DNA: TGTGCCATCAGCCATGGACTAGCGGGGGTCACGCAGTTCTTC.